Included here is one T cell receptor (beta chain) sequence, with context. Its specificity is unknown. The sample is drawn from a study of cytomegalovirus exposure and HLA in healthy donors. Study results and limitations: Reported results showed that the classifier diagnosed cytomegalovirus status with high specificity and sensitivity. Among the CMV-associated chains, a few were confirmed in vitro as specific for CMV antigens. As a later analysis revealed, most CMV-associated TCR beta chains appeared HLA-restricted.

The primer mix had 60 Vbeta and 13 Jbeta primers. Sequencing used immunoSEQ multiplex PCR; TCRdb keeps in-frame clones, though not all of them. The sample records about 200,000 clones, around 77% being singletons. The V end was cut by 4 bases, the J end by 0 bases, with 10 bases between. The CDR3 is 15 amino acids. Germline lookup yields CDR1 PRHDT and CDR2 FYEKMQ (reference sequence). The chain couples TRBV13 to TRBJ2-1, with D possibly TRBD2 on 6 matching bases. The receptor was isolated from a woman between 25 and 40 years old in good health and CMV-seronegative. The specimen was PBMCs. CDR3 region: CASSWDFTSYNEQFF. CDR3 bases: TGTGCCAGCAGCTGGGACTTCACCTCCTACAATGAGCAGTTCTTC.